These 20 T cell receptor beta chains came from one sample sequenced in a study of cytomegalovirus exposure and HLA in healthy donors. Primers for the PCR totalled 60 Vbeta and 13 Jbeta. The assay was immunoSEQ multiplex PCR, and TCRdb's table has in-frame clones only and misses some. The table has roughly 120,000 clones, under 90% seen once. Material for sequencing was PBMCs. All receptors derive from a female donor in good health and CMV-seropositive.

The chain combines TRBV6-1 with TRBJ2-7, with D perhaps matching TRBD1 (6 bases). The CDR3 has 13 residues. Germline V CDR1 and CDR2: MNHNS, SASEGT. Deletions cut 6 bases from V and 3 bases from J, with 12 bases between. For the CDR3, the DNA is TGTGCCAGCAGGGGGGCACCGTTCTACGAGCAGTACTTC. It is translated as CASRGAPFYEQYF.

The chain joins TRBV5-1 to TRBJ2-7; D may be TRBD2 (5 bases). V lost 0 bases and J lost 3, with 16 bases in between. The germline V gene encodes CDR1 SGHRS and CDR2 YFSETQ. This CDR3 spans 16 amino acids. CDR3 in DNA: TGCGCCAGCAGCTTGGCCACACAGAGGGAAGGCTACGAGCAGTACTTC. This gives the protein CASSLATQREGYEQYF. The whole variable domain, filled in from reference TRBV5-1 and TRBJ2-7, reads KAGVTQTPRYLIKTRGQQVTLSCSPISGHRSVSWYQQTPGQGLQFLFEYFSETQRNKGNFPGRFSGRQFSNSRSEMNVSTLELGDSALYLCASSLATQREGYEQYFGPGTRLTVT.

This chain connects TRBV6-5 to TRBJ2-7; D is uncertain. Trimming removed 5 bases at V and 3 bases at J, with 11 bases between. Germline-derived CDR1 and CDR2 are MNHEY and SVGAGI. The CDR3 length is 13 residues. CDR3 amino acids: CASSPYSGYEQYF. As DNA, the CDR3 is TGTGCCAGCAGTCCCTACAGTGGCTACGAGCAGTACTTC.

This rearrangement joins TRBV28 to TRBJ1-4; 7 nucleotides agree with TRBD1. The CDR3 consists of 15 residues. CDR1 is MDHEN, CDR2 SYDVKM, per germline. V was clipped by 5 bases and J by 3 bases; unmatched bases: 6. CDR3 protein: CASSRPTGANEKLFF. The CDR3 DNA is TGTGCCAGCAGTAGACCCACAGGGGCTAATGAAAAACTGTTTTTT.

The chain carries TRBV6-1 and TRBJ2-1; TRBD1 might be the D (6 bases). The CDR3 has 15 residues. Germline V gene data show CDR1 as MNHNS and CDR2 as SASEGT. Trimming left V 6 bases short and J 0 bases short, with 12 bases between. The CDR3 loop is CASSEQGYSYNEQFF. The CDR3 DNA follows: TGTGCCAGCAGCGAACAGGGTTACTCCTACAATGAGCAGTTCTTC.

CDR3 sequence reads: CASSLPRGQPQHF. Here the CDR3 DNA reads TGTGCCAGCAGTTTGCCCCGCGGTCAGCCCCAGCATTTT. V is TRBV28 and J is TRBJ1-5, with D hard to call. Trimming left V 3 bases short and J 6 bases short, with 9 bases between. The germline V gene encodes CDR1 MDHEN and CDR2 SYDVKM. This CDR3 comprises 13 residues.

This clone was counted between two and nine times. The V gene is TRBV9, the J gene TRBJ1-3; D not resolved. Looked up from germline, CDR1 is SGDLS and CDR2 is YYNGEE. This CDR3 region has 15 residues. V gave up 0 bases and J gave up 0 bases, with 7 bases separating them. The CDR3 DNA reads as TGTGCCAGCAGCGTAGATACAAACTCTGGAAACACCATATATTTT. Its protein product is CASSVDTNSGNTIYF.

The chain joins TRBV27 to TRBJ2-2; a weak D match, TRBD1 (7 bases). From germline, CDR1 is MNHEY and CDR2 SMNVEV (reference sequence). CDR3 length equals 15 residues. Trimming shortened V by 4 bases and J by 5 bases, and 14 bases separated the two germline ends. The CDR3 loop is CASSSRQGGTGELFF. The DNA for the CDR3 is TGTGCCAGCAGTTCCCGACAGGGAGGAACCGGGGAGCTGTTTTTT.

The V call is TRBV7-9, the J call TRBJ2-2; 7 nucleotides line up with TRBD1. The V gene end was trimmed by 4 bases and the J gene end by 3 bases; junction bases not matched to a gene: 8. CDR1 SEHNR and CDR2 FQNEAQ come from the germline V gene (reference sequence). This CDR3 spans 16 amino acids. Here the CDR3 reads CASSSPSTGYTGELFF. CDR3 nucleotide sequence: TGTGCCAGCAGCTCCCCCTCGACAGGGTACACCGGGGAGCTGTTTTTT.

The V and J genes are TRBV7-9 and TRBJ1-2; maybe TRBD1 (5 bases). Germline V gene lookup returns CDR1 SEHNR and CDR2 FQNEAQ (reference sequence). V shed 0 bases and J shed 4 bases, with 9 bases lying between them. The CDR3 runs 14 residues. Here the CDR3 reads CASSLAGAFYGYTF. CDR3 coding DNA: TGTGCCAGCAGCTTAGCTGGGGCCTTCTATGGCTACACCTTC. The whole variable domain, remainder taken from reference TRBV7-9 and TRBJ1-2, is DTGVSQNPRHKITKRGQNVTFRCDPISEHNRLYWYRQTLGQGPEFLTYFQNEAQLEKSRLLSDRFSAERPKGSFSTLEIQRTEQGDSAMYLCASSLAGAFYGYTFGSGTRLTVV.

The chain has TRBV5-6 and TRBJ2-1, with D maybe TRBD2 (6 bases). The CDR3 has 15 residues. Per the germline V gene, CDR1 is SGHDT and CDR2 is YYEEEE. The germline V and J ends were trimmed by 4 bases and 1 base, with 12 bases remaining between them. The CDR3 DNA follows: TGTGCCAGCAGCCCGGGACTGCCTTCCTACAATGAGCAGTTCTTC. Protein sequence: CASSPGLPSYNEQFF.

CDR3 protein: CSVEANTEAFF. DNA of the CDR3: TGCAGCGTTGAGGCGAACACTGAAGCTTTCTTT. J is TRBJ1-1 and V is TRBV29-1; the D is unclear. Germline CDR1 and CDR2: SQVTM and ANQGSEA. V was trimmed by 3 bases and J by 1 base, leaving 3 bases between them. The CDR3 runs 11 residues.

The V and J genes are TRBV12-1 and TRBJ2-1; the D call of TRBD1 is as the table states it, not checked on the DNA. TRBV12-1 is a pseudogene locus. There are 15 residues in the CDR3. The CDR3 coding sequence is TGTGCCAGCAGCTTTGGTCAGGGGGGTGAGGATGAGCAGTTCTTC. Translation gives CASSFGQGGEDEQFF.

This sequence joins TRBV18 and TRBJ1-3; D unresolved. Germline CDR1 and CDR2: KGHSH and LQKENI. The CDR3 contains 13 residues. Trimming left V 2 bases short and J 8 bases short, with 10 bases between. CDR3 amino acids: CASSPTRGDTIYF. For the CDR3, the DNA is TGTGCCAGCTCACCAACCCGCGGGGACACCATATATTTT.

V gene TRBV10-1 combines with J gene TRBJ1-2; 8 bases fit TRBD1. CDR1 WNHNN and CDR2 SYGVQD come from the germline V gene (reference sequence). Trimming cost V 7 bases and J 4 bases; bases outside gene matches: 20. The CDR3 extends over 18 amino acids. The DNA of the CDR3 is TGCGCCAGCACTGGGACAGGTAAAATGTTCCGAGACCTCTATGGCTACACCTTC. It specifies CASTGTGKMFRDLYGYTF.

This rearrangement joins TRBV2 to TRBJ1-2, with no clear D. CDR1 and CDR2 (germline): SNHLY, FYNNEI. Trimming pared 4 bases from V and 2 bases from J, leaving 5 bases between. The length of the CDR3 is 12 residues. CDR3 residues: CASSVQNYGYTF. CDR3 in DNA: TGTGCCAGCAGTGTGCAGAACTATGGCTACACCTTC.

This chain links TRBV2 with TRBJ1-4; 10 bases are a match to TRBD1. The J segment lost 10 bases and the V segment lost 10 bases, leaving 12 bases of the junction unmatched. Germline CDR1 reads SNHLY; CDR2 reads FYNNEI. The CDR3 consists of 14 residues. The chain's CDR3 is CATKLDRGTGKLFF. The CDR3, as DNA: TGTGCCACCAAGTTGGACAGGGGGACGGGAAAACTGTTTTTT.

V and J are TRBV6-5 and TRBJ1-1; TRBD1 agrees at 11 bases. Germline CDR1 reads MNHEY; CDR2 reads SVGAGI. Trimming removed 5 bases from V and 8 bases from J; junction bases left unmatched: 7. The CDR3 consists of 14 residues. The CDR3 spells CASSETGTGGEAFF. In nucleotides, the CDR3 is TGTGCCAGCAGTGAGACCGGGACAGGGGGGGAAGCTTTCTTT.

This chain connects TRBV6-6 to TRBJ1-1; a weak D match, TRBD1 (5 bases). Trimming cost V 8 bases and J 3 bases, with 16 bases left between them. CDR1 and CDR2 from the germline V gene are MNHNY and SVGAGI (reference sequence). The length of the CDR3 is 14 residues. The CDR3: CASGLRGWDTEAFF. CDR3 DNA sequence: TGTGCCAGCGGACTGCGGGGGTGGGACACTGAAGCTTTCTTT.

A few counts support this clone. CDR3 protein: CASSLGARSYNSPLHF. DNA for the CDR3: TGTGCCAGCAGCTTAGGGGCGCGATCCTATAATTCACCCCTCCACTTT. The gene calls are TRBV7-2 and TRBJ1-6; D is unresolved. The CDR3 sequence is 16 residues long. Germline V CDR1 and CDR2: SGHTA, FQGNSA. Trimming took 1 base from V and 1 from J, leaving 8 bases between them.